A selection of T cell receptor beta chains follows, all from one sample in a study of T-cell reconstitution after alpha-beta-depleted transplantation in children. One entry per CDR3 protein results from TCRdb running MiXCR on the PCR reads. Here the sample spans around 78,000 distinct CDR3 sequences, 5.5% to 7.5% being singletons. The source was PBMCs from the stem cell graft donor, collected from the stem cell graft. Receptors were obtained from a human donor who donated a stem cell graft to a child with acute lymphoblastic leukemia. Each CDR3 is given with its conserved first and last residue. Fields, in order: J gene, clone size, D gene, V gene, CDR3 DNA, CDR3 protein. D genes are given only for firm matches. Where a row states a size, it is once, few, many or the class of an expanded clone; other rows omit it.

j_gene: TRBJ1-4; abundance: .; d_gene: .; v_gene: TRBV3-1; CDR3nt: TGTGCCAGCACCAAAGATCAGCCAGGGAGGAGGGAAAAACTGTTTTTT; CDR3aa: CASTKDQPGRREKLFF
j_gene: TRBJ2-1; abundance: many; d_gene: .; v_gene: TRBV3-1; CDR3nt: TGTGCCAGCAGCCTTGGAGACGGGGCCTACAATGAGCAGTTCTTC; CDR3aa: CASSLGDGAYNEQFF
j_gene: TRBJ1-5; abundance: many; d_gene: .; v_gene: TRBV6-1; CDR3nt: TGTGCCAGCAGTGAAGGTGCAGGCAGCAATCAGCCCCAGCATTTT; CDR3aa: CASSEGAGSNQPQHF
j_gene: TRBJ2-1; abundance: many; d_gene: TRBD1; v_gene: TRBV20-1; CDR3nt: TGCAGTGCTAGATGGGACAGGGACTACAATGAGCAGTTCTTC; CDR3aa: CSARWDRDYNEQFF
j_gene: TRBJ1-2; abundance: many; d_gene: TRBD1; v_gene: TRBV29-1; CDR3nt: TGCAGCTCAGATGGACAGGGGGCAGGGGGCTACACCTTC; CDR3aa: CSSDGQGAGGYTF
j_gene: TRBJ1-6; abundance: few; d_gene: .; v_gene: TRBV7-9; CDR3nt: TGTGCCAGCAGCTTAGGGAGCGGTTTTAATTCACCCCTCCACTTT; CDR3aa: CASSLGSGFNSPLHF
j_gene: TRBJ2-3; abundance: few; d_gene: TRBD2; v_gene: TRBV20-1; CDR3nt: TGCAGTGCTAGAGGGCCCTGGCGGGAGTCAGATACGCAGTATTTT; CDR3aa: CSARGPWRESDTQYF
j_gene: TRBJ2-5; abundance: many; d_gene: .; v_gene: TRBV19; CDR3nt: TGTGCCAGTAGTTCAAGTTCTATCCAGTACTTC; CDR3aa: CASSSSSIQYF
j_gene: TRBJ2-7; abundance: many; d_gene: TRBD1; v_gene: TRBV18; CDR3nt: TGTGCCAGCTCACCTTTGGGACAGGGGGCTGACGAGCAGTACTTC; CDR3aa: CASSPLGQGADEQYF
j_gene: TRBJ2-1; abundance: many; d_gene: .; v_gene: TRBV12-3/TRBV12-4; CDR3nt: TGTGCCAGCGAAATTGGCCCCGGACGTGAGCAGTTCTTC; CDR3aa: CASEIGPGREQFF
j_gene: TRBJ2-3; abundance: many; d_gene: .; v_gene: TRBV18; CDR3nt: TGTGCCAGCTCACCAGTAGATACGCAGTATTTT; CDR3aa: CASSPVDTQYF
j_gene: TRBJ1-1; abundance: many; d_gene: .; v_gene: TRBV5-1; CDR3nt: TGCGCCAGCAGCTTGTGGTCAAGGGGATTAGGGACTGAAGCTTTCTTT; CDR3aa: CASSLWSRGLGTEAFF
j_gene: TRBJ2-7; abundance: many; d_gene: .; v_gene: TRBV12-5; CDR3nt: TGTGCTAGTGCCCAGGACTGGGGGGGCGGGGAGCAGTACTTC; CDR3aa: CASAQDWGGGEQYF
j_gene: TRBJ1-1; abundance: .; d_gene: .; v_gene: TRBV6-2/TRBV6-3; CDR3nt: TGTGCCAGCAGTTACGTGGGGAAGCCTGAAGCTTTCTTT; CDR3aa: CASSYVGKPEAFF
j_gene: TRBJ1-1; abundance: many; d_gene: .; v_gene: TRBV20-1; CDR3nt: TGCAGTGCTAGTTCCGGGACCTGGGCTGAAGCTTTCTTT; CDR3aa: CSASSGTWAEAFF
j_gene: TRBJ2-1; abundance: many; d_gene: TRBD1; v_gene: TRBV13; CDR3nt: TGTGCCAGCAGCTCCGGGACAGGGCGCAATGAGCAGTTCTTC; CDR3aa: CASSSGTGRNEQFF
j_gene: TRBJ1-2; abundance: many; d_gene: TRBD1; v_gene: TRBV7-2; CDR3nt: TGTGCCAGCAGCCGCGACAGGGGGGAAGGCTATGGCTACACCTTC; CDR3aa: CASSRDRGEGYGYTF
j_gene: TRBJ1-3; abundance: .; d_gene: .; v_gene: TRBV7-9; CDR3nt: TGTGCCAGCAGCCGACCTGCCACCTCTGGAAACACCATATATTTT; CDR3aa: CASSRPATSGNTIYF
j_gene: TRBJ2-1; abundance: many; d_gene: .; v_gene: TRBV20-1; CDR3nt: TGCAGTGCTCATACCTTGGGGGAGCAGTTCTTC; CDR3aa: CSAHTLGEQFF
j_gene: TRBJ2-7; abundance: .; d_gene: TRBD1; v_gene: TRBV25-1; CDR3nt: TGTGCCAGCAGTGTTGGGACAGGGAACTCCTACGAGCAGTACTTC; CDR3aa: CASSVGTGNSYEQYF
j_gene: TRBJ2-2; abundance: .; d_gene: TRBD2; v_gene: TRBV11-2; CDR3nt: TGTGCCAGCAGCCCTCTGCGGGGGGCGAACACCGGGGAGCTGTTTTTT; CDR3aa: CASSPLRGANTGELFF
j_gene: TRBJ2-1; abundance: many; d_gene: TRBD2; v_gene: TRBV5-1; CDR3nt: TGCGCCAGCAGCATCCGACTAGCGGGAGAGGGGTCCTACAATGAGCAGTTCTTC; CDR3aa: CASSIRLAGEGSYNEQFF
j_gene: TRBJ1-2; abundance: .; d_gene: .; v_gene: TRBV7-9; CDR3nt: TGTGCCAGCAGCACCCCGGTACAGGGATCGGACGGCTACACCTTC; CDR3aa: CASSTPVQGSDGYTF
j_gene: TRBJ1-2; abundance: many; d_gene: TRBD1; v_gene: TRBV28; CDR3nt: TGTGCCAGCAGTTTATGGACAGGGGGGGATGGCTACACCTTC; CDR3aa: CASSLWTGGDGYTF
j_gene: TRBJ2-3; abundance: many; d_gene: .; v_gene: TRBV7-2; CDR3nt: TGTGCCAGCCGGGCCAGCACAGATACGCAGTATTTT; CDR3aa: CASRASTDTQYF
j_gene: TRBJ2-7; abundance: many; d_gene: TRBD1; v_gene: TRBV5-1; CDR3nt: TGCGCCAGCAGCGAGACAGGGGGCTCCGAGCAGTACTTC; CDR3aa: CASSETGGSEQYF
j_gene: TRBJ1-1; abundance: many; d_gene: .; v_gene: TRBV11-2; CDR3nt: TGTGCCAGCAGCTTAGACAGCCTCCCCAGGGCTTTCTTT; CDR3aa: CASSLDSLPRAFF
j_gene: TRBJ2-1; abundance: many; d_gene: TRBD2; v_gene: TRBV4-2; CDR3nt: TGTGCCAGCAGCCAAATGGGACTAGCGGGGGGCCGACTCTACAATGAGCAGTTCTTC; CDR3aa: CASSQMGLAGGRLYNEQFF
j_gene: TRBJ2-6; abundance: .; d_gene: .; v_gene: TRBV11-2; CDR3nt: TGTGCCAGCAGCTTAGACCGCTCTGGGGCCAACGTCCTGACTTTC; CDR3aa: CASSLDRSGANVLTF
j_gene: TRBJ1-5; abundance: many; d_gene: .; v_gene: TRBV7-9; CDR3nt: TGTGCCAGCAGCCCACACAGGGAAATTCAGCCCCAGCATTTT; CDR3aa: CASSPHREIQPQHF
j_gene: TRBJ2-5; abundance: many; d_gene: .; v_gene: TRBV12-3/TRBV12-4; CDR3nt: TGTGCCATCAGTTTAATGGGCGCGGCCCAGTACTTC; CDR3aa: CAISLMGAAQYF
j_gene: TRBJ1-2; abundance: many; d_gene: .; v_gene: TRBV11-1; CDR3nt: TGTGCCAGCGCCGCTGGGGGGAACTATGGCTACACCTTC; CDR3aa: CASAAGGNYGYTF
j_gene: TRBJ1-3; abundance: many; d_gene: .; v_gene: TRBV5-1; CDR3nt: TGCGCCAGCAGCCGGGACCCCTCTGGAAACACCATATATTTT; CDR3aa: CASSRDPSGNTIYF
j_gene: TRBJ1-6; abundance: .; d_gene: .; v_gene: TRBV6-1; CDR3nt: TGTGCCAGCACCCCCCTGGCAGGCGGCCGTTCACCCCTCCACTTT; CDR3aa: CASTPLAGGRSPLHF
j_gene: TRBJ2-5; abundance: few; d_gene: TRBD2; v_gene: TRBV7-3; CDR3nt: TGTGCCAGCAGCGCGGGAGCGAAAGAGACCCAGTACTTC; CDR3aa: CASSAGAKETQYF
j_gene: TRBJ2-5; abundance: many; d_gene: .; v_gene: TRBV5-1; CDR3nt: TGCGCCAGCAGCTCTAACAGGGTGGGAGAGACCCAGTACTTC; CDR3aa: CASSSNRVGETQYF
j_gene: TRBJ2-5; abundance: few; d_gene: .; v_gene: TRBV14; CDR3nt: TGTGCCAGCAGCCTTACTAGGCGGTCCCAAGAGACCCAGTACTTC; CDR3aa: CASSLTRRSQETQYF
j_gene: TRBJ2-3; abundance: many; d_gene: .; v_gene: TRBV15; CDR3nt: TGTGCCACCGGAGCTATCGGGAGTGGTACAGATACGCAGTATTTT; CDR3aa: CATGAIGSGTDTQYF
j_gene: TRBJ1-6; abundance: many; d_gene: .; v_gene: TRBV9; CDR3nt: TGTGCCAGCAGCGAGGTGGGAGGGTCCAATTCACCCCTCCACTTT; CDR3aa: CASSEVGGSNSPLHF
j_gene: TRBJ1-1; abundance: many; d_gene: .; v_gene: TRBV6-1; CDR3nt: TGTGCCAGCAGTCCCGGACAGTCTGGGAACACTGAAGCTTTCTTT; CDR3aa: CASSPGQSGNTEAFF
j_gene: TRBJ1-1; abundance: many; d_gene: TRBD1; v_gene: TRBV9; CDR3nt: TGTGCCAGCAGCGAGACAGGGGTGGTCACTGAAGCTTTCTTT; CDR3aa: CASSETGVVTEAFF